The next 31 T cell receptor beta chains were all read from a single sample in a study of shared clonotypes between healthy human individuals. Sequenced by immunoSEQ multiplex PCR; TCRdb stores in-frame clones only, minus some. The sample holds some 630,000 clones, approximately 75% seen once. The sample consisted of memory CD4+ T cells sorted from blood. Subset specified: CD45RA-negative fraction. Receptors originate from a woman in her 30s in good health.

This chain joins TRBV29-1 and TRBJ2-1; 8 nucleotides agree with TRBD2. J lost 8 bases, V lost 5 bases, and 8 bases had no gene match. CDR3 length: 13 amino acids. The germline V gene has CDR1 SQVTM and CDR2 ANQGSEA. CDR3 residues: CSVQPRGGYEQFF. CDR3 in DNA: TGCAGCGTTCAGCCCCGGGGGGGCTATGAGCAGTTCTTC.

CDR3 nucleotide sequence: TGTGCCACCGGGAGGGGGAATCCCCTAGTGAACACTGAAGCTTTCTTT. As protein: CATGRGNPLVNTEAFF. The rearrangement uses TRBV2 and TRBJ1-1; the D gene is possibly TRBD1 (6 bases). V shed 10 bases and J shed 0 bases, with 21 bases lying between them. The CDR3 consists of 16 residues. CDR1 and CDR2 from the germline V gene are SNHLY and FYNNEI.

This clone has only one observation. The chain recombines TRBV29-1 with TRBJ2-5; 7 bases agree with TRBD2. This CDR3 is 14 amino acids long. V dropped 5 bases and J dropped 1; count of bases not matched to a gene: 7. CDR1 is SQVTM and CDR2 is ANQGSEA in the germline V gene. CDR3 coding DNA: TGCAGCGTTCGATTGGGCGGGAGCCAAGAGACCCAGTACTTC. Its translation: CSVRLGGSQETQYF. Drawing the rest from reference TRBV29-1 and TRBJ2-5, the complete variable domain is SAVISQKPSRDICQRGTSLTIQCQVDSQVTMMFWYRQQPGQSLTLIATANQGSEATYESGFVIDKFPISRPNLTFSTLTVSNMSPEDSSIYLCSVRLGGSQETQYFGPGTRLLVL.

The chain combines TRBV30 with TRBJ1-3; no firm D call. The germline V and J ends were trimmed by 5 bases and 0 bases, with 8 bases remaining between them. This CDR3 contains 13 residues. The germline gives CDR1 GTSNPN, CDR2 SVGIG (reference sequence). The CDR3 protein is CAWQRISGNTIYF. The DNA for the CDR3 is TGTGCCTGGCAAAGAATCTCTGGAAACACCATATATTTT.

In its sample, this clone was seen once. V is TRBV11-3 and J is TRBJ2-3; 7 bases fit TRBD2. With 5 bases clipped from V and 3 bases from J, the junction kept 17 bases outside the gene matches. Germline V gene data show CDR1 as SGHNT and CDR2 as YENEEA. The CDR3 consists of 18 residues. As DNA, the CDR3 is TGTGCCAGCAGCGAAGGGATGTGGCGGGGGAAGGGTACAGATACGCAGTATTTT. Translation gives CASSEGMWRGKGTDTQYF.

This clone was recorded a few times. This chain links TRBV28 with TRBJ2-7; no clear D. CDR3 size: 12 residues. Germline V CDR1 and CDR2: MDHEN, SYDVKM. V lost 6 bases and J 6 bases, leaving 12 bases between the germline ends. DNA of the CDR3: TGTGCCAGCAGCCCCGTGTGGGGCGAGCAGTACTTC. Translation gives CASSPVWGEQYF.

A single count supports this clone. The gene calls are TRBV7-9 and TRBJ2-6; 8 positions agree with TRBD1. V shed 5 bases, J shed 5 bases, and the junction held 5 bases outside the gene matches. Per the germline V gene, CDR1 is SEHNR and CDR2 is FQNEAQ (reference sequence). This CDR3 has 15 residues. CDR3 sequence (DNA): TGTGCCAGCAGCCCTGACAGGGGTAGGGCCAACGTCCTGACTTTC. Amino acid sequence: CASSPDRGRANVLTF.

The gene calls are TRBV5-1 and TRBJ2-1; the D gene is possibly TRBD2 (5 bases). CDR3 length equals 15 residues. Germline V gives CDR1 SGHRS, CDR2 YFSETQ. V gave up 4 bases and J gave up 0 bases, with 11 bases separating them. The CDR3 nucleotides are TGCGCCAGCAGCGTTAGCGCTTCCTCCTACAATGAGCAGTTCTTC. Its protein is CASSVSASSYNEQFF. The variable domain in full, completed from reference TRBV5-1 and TRBJ2-1, reads KAGVTQTPRYLIKTRGQQVTLSCSPISGHRSVSWYQQTPGQGLQFLFEYFSETQRNKGNFPGRFSGRQFSNSRSEMNVSTLELGDSALYLCASSVSASSYNEQFFGPGTRLTVL.

V and J are TRBV6-6 and TRBJ2-5; maybe TRBD2 (6 bases). Per germline, CDR1 MNHNY and CDR2 SVGAGI (reference sequence). V was trimmed by 4 bases and J by 2 bases, leaving 11 bases between them. The CDR3 runs to 14 residues. CDR3 amino acids: CASSFTRGQETQYF. The CDR3 coding sequence is TGTGCCAGCAGTTTCACCCGGGGGCAAGAGACCCAGTACTTC.

V and J are TRBV4-2 and TRBJ2-2; TRBD2 aligns across 15 bases. The CDR3 loop spans 19 amino acids. The V gene end was trimmed by 3 bases and the J gene end by 1 base; junction bases not matched to a gene: 6. The germline V gene encodes CDR1 LGHNA and CDR2 YNFKEQ. The CDR3: CASSQAPGLAGGNTGELFF. As DNA, the CDR3 is TGTGCCAGCAGCCAGGCACCGGGACTAGCGGGGGGGAACACCGGGGAGCTGTTTTTT.

V and J are TRBV19 and TRBJ2-4, with 7 positions matching TRBD2. This CDR3 has 13 amino acids. After removal of 5 bases from V and 8 bases from J, the junction contained 6 bases not matched to a gene. From germline, CDR1 is LNHDA and CDR2 SQIVND (reference sequence). CDR3 DNA sequence: TGTGCCAGTAGTGAGGGAGGGTCCGACATTCAGTACTTC. This gives the protein CASSEGGSDIQYF.

This clone was counted only a few times. The chain uses TRBV28 and TRBJ1-1; weak D call: TRBD1 (5 bases). The V end lost 6 bases, the J end lost 2 bases, and 13 bases lay between the germline ends. The CDR3 sequence is 14 residues long. Germline V gives CDR1 MDHEN, CDR2 SYDVKM. The CDR3 spells CASRPSRGNTEAFF. As DNA, the CDR3 is TGTGCCAGCAGACCGTCGAGGGGAAACACTGAAGCTTTCTTT. Full variable domain (outside the CDR3, taken from reference TRBV28 and TRBJ1-1): DVKVTQSSRYLVKRTGEKVFLECVQDMDHENMFWYRQDPGLGLRLIYFSYDVKMKEKGDIPEGYSVSREKKERFSLILESASTNQTSMYLCASRPSRGNTEAFFGQGTRLTVV.

This clone was recorded a few times. This chain links TRBV6-1 with TRBJ2-3, with a possible D match to TRBD1 (5 bases). Germline V gene lookup returns CDR1 MNHNS and CDR2 SASEGT. CDR3 size: 13 residues. V was cut by 6 bases and J by 3 bases, with 10 bases left in between. CDR3 nucleotide sequence: TGTGCCAGCAGATTCAGGGTTACAGATACGCAGTATTTT. Protein sequence: CASRFRVTDTQYF.

This clone was found a few times. The genes are TRBV5-1 and TRBJ2-7, with 7 bases aligning to TRBD1. The CDR3 covers 18 residues. V was pared by 0 bases and J by 2 bases, with 14 bases of the junction left unmatched. Per germline, CDR1 SGHRS and CDR2 YFSETQ. The CDR3 DNA follows: TGCGCCAGCAGCTTGGGTCCGCTGGGCCCGGGACAGACCTACGAGCAGTACTTC. Translating it yields CASSLGPLGPGQTYEQYF.

This chain links TRBV5-1 with TRBJ2-7, with a possible D match to TRBD1 (6 bases). Deletions cut 4 bases from V and 1 base from J, with 12 bases between. CDR3 length: 14 residues. The germline gives CDR1 SGHRS, CDR2 YFSETQ. The CDR3 reads CASSQGHESYEQYF. The CDR3, as DNA: TGCGCCAGCAGCCAGGGACACGAGTCCTACGAGCAGTACTTC.

J is TRBJ1-4 and V is TRBV6-5; possible D gene TRBD1, 6 bases. V dropped 11 bases and J dropped 7 bases, with 17 bases sitting between them. This CDR3 has 13 residues. CDR1 is MNHEY and CDR2 is SVGAGI in the germline V gene. CDR3 region: CAGSQGFGEKLFF. CDR3 DNA sequence: TGTGCCGGCTCCCAGGGGTTTGGTGAAAAACTGTTTTTT.

This clone was seen just once. The V call is TRBV5-4, the J call TRBJ1-3; D remains ambiguous. The germline gives CDR1 SGHNT, CDR2 YYREEE (reference sequence). CDR3 length: 15 residues. V lost 1 base and J lost 0, with 8 bases in between. The DNA of the CDR3 is TGTGCCAGCAGCTTGTACGCGAGCTCTGGAAACACCATATATTTT. It specifies CASSLYASSGNTIYF.

V is TRBV19 and J is TRBJ1-5; 12 nucleotides line up with TRBD1. This CDR3 has 18 amino acids. Per germline, CDR1 LNHDA and CDR2 SQIVND (reference sequence). Trimming cost V 3 bases and J 1 base; bases outside gene matches: 7. CDR3 residues: CASSISGTGGRSNQPQHF. The DNA for the CDR3 is TGTGCCAGTAGTATTTCCGGGACAGGGGGCAGGAGCAATCAGCCCCAGCATTTT.

In its sample, this clone was seen a few times. This chain connects TRBV19 to TRBJ1-2; D gene ambiguous. CDR3 size: 14 residues. The V end lost 4 bases, the J end lost 8 bases, and 17 bases lay between the germline ends. Germline values: CDR1 LNHDA, CDR2 SQIVND (reference sequence). CDR3 DNA sequence: TGTGCCAGTAGTACCCATGAGAATATGGAGGGCTACACCTTC. Translation: CASSTHENMEGYTF.

This rearrangement joins TRBV9 to TRBJ2-1; no firm D call. The CDR3 totals 13 residues. From germline, CDR1 is SGDLS and CDR2 YYNGEE. Trimming stripped 4 bases from V and 10 bases from J, with 15 bases between. The DNA of the CDR3 is TGTGCCAGCAGCTCCCATAGCCCCCAGGAGCAGTTCTTC. Its translation: CASSSHSPQEQFF.

The chain employs TRBV6-6 and TRBJ2-2; maybe TRBD1 (6 bases). Germline CDR1 MNHNY, CDR2 SVGAGI (reference sequence). This CDR3 comprises 13 residues. V shed 6 bases and J shed 6 bases, with 11 bases lying between them. The CDR3 sequence is CASRLPGAGELFF. Here the CDR3 DNA reads TGTGCCAGCAGGCTCCCAGGGGCCGGGGAGCTGTTTTTT.

This rearrangement joins TRBV6-7 to TRBJ2-2; D uncertain. TRBV6-7 is marked as an open reading frame, function uncertain. The V end lost 8 bases, the J end lost 6 bases, and 16 bases lay between the germline ends. This CDR3 is built from 14 residues. The CDR3 reads CASDRDPMAGELFF. CDR3 coding DNA: TGTGCCAGCGATCGAGATCCCATGGCCGGGGAGCTGTTTTTT.

V is TRBV6-1 and J is TRBJ2-1; maybe TRBD2 (5 bases). The germline V and J ends were trimmed by 6 bases and 6 bases, with 18 bases remaining between them. This CDR3 is built from 15 residues. Germline V gives CDR1 MNHNS, CDR2 SASEGT. The CDR3 sequence: CASRAAGLNLNEQFF. CDR3 nucleotide sequence: TGTGCCAGCAGGGCCGCGGGTCTTAACCTCAATGAGCAGTTCTTC.

The chain joins TRBV28 to TRBJ1-2; unclear D gene. With 7 bases removed from V and 4 bases from J, the gap between germline ends came to 19 bases. From germline, CDR1 is MDHEN and CDR2 SYDVKM. The CDR3 has 15 amino acids. The CDR3 nucleotides read TGTGCCAGCACCCCGAGCGCAGGTCCGACCTATGGCTACACCTTC. Residues: CASTPSAGPTYGYTF.

This clone was detected a few times. V and J are TRBV18 and TRBJ2-3, with a tentative D call TRBD1 (5 bases). The V gene's germline CDR1 is KGHSH and CDR2 LQKENI. V was pared by 2 bases and J by 0 bases, with 36 bases between. There are 24 residues in the CDR3. Here the CDR3 reads CASSPRFKLRSPTEGGSSTDTQYF. For the CDR3, the DNA is TGTGCCAGCTCACCAAGGTTCAAGCTCCGCTCACCGACAGAAGGCGGATCTAGCACAGATACGCAGTATTTT. The whole variable domain, remainder taken from reference TRBV18 and TRBJ2-3, is NAGVMQNPRHLVRRRGQEARLRCSPMKGHSHVYWYRQLPEEGLKFMVYLQKENIIDESGMPKERFSAEFPKEGPSILRIQQVVRGDSAAYFCASSPRFKLRSPTEGGSSTDTQYFGPGTRLTVL.

This chain connects TRBV10-3 to TRBJ2-3, with a tentative D call TRBD2 (6 bases). V lost 10 bases to trimming and J lost 2 bases, with 16 bases between them. This CDR3 spans 14 amino acids. Germline CDR1 and CDR2: ENHRY and SYGVKD. The CDR3 bases are TGTGCCACGACGGAGGGACCCCCCACAGATACGCAGTATTTT. The encoded protein is CATTEGPPTDTQYF.

This chain connects TRBV6-5 to TRBJ1-1, with D perhaps matching TRBD1 (5 bases). CDR3 size: 14 residues. Per the germline V gene, CDR1 is MNHEY and CDR2 is SVGAGI. The germline V and J ends were trimmed by 4 bases and 2 bases, with 11 bases remaining between them. CDR3: CASSSRGGNTEAFF. The DNA of the CDR3 is TGTGCCAGCAGTTCTAGGGGAGGCAACACTGAAGCTTTCTTT.

This sequence joins TRBV18 and TRBJ1-1, with 7 bases that match TRBD1. This CDR3 has 14 residues. Unmatched junction bases numbered 7, after V lost 2 bases and J lost 7 bases. From germline, CDR1 is KGHSH and CDR2 LQKENI. CDR3 nucleotides: TGTGCCAGCTCACCATTAGACAGGGCGGGTGAAGCTTTCTTT. Its translation: CASSPLDRAGEAFF.

This clone showed up just a few times. V usage is TRBV6-5 and J usage is TRBJ2-7, with 14 bases identical to TRBD2. V shed 2 bases and J 4 bases; nucleotides not matched to a gene: 4. CDR3 size: 16 residues. Germline values: CDR1 MNHEY, CDR2 SVGAGI. CDR3 sequence (DNA): TGTGCCAGCAGTTACACCGGGACTAGCGGGAGTTACGAGCAGTACTTC. Residues: CASSYTGTSGSYEQYF.

The chain links TRBV18 to TRBJ2-5, with D uncertain. CDR1 is KGHSH, CDR2 LQKENI, per germline. This CDR3 has 14 residues. V was pared by 2 bases and J by 1 base, with 8 bases between. The CDR3 DNA follows: TGTGCCAGCTCACCAAGAGCTCTCCAAGAGACCCAGTACTTC. This gives the protein CASSPRALQETQYF. The full variable domain, completed using reference TRBV18 and TRBJ2-5, is NAGVMQNPRHLVRRRGQEARLRCSPMKGHSHVYWYRQLPEEGLKFMVYLQKENIIDESGMPKERFSAEFPKEGPSILRIQQVVRGDSAAYFCASSPRALQETQYFGPGTRLLVL.

The gene calls are TRBV7-6 and TRBJ2-3; the D is unclear. CDR1 and CDR2 (germline): SGHVS, FNYEAQ. The CDR3 totals 14 residues. V shed 3 bases and J shed 2 bases, with 9 bases lying between them. CDR3 protein: CASSFRQLTDTQYF. The CDR3 nucleotides read TGTGCCAGCAGCTTTCGGCAGCTCACAGATACGCAGTATTTT.